This is a list of T cell receptor beta chains from one sample in a study of neurological immune-mediated disorders. TCRdb re-analysed the 5' RACE reads in MiXCR, keeping a single row per CDR3 protein. This sample has about 66,000 distinct CDR3 sequences, with 3% to 4% found just once. The sample consisted of PBMCs. The receptors originated from a man aged 35 to 55 with multiple sclerosis. Both conserved end residues are part of each CDR3. The D gene is left open where the match is weak. Clone size is given as once, few, many, or a class for an expanded clone.

d_call clone_size j_call v_call cdr3_nt cdr3_aa
TRBD1 many TRBJ2-7 TRBV6-5 TGTGCCAGCAGATTACTGCCGAGGGGGACAGGGGGCGACGAGCAGTACTTC CASRLLPRGTGGDEQYF
TRBD2 many TRBJ2-1 TRBV3-1 TGTGCCAGCAGTCGCCTAGCGGGGGGGTATATCTACAATGAGCAGTTCTTC CASSRLAGGYIYNEQFF
- many TRBJ1-2 TRBV20-1 TGCAGTGCTGCCGACCCCAGGCGGGGCTATGGCTACACCTTC CSAADPRRGYGYTF
- many TRBJ1-2 TRBV7-2 TGTGCCAGCAGCCCAGGGATGGGGGGAGGCTACACCTTC CASSPGMGGGYTF
- many TRBJ1-4 TRBV10-2 TGCGCCAGCAGAAGAACAGGACACGTTGCAACTAATGAAAAACTGTTTTTT CASRRTGHVATNEKLFF
- many TRBJ1-2 TRBV29-1 TGCAGCGTTAGGGGGGAGAACTATGGCTACACCTTC CSVRGENYGYTF
- few TRBJ1-4 TRBV7-4 TGTGCCAGCAGCTGCCGTGGGTCGAAGACTAATGAAAAACTGTTTTTT CASSCRGSKTNEKLFF
TRBD1 many TRBJ2-2 TRBV5-1 TGCGCCAGCAGCCTGGGACAGGGAGGCACCGGGGAGCTGTTTTTT CASSLGQGGTGELFF
- many TRBJ2-7 TRBV7-6 TGTGCCAGCAGCCCCATGAGGGGCTACGAGCAGTACTTC CASSPMRGYEQYF
TRBD2 many TRBJ2-1 TRBV7-2 TGTGCCAGCACCACTCTAGCGGGGGGGTACGATGAGCAGTTCTTC CASTTLAGGYDEQFF